The 29 T cell receptor beta chains below were found in one sample sequenced in a study of blood T cell repertoires in COVID-19. Clones were read by immunoSEQ multiplex PCR, and TCRdb kept only the in-frame ones, dropping some. The sample holds hundreds of thousands of clones, about nine tenths seen once. Sample: peripheral blood. These receptors all come from a woman between 45 and 65 years old with COVID-19, enrolled during active disease.

V is TRBV5-1 and J is TRBJ2-3, with 14 nucleotides matching TRBD2. J gave up 5 bases and V 3 bases, and 8 bases lay outside the gene matches. Germline V gene data show CDR1 as SGHRS and CDR2 as YFSETQ. The CDR3 has 17 amino acids. The CDR3 sequence: CASSSKTSGRAIDTQYF. The DNA for the CDR3 is TGCGCCAGCAGCTCAAAGACTAGCGGGAGGGCCATAGATACGCAGTATTTT.

The V call is TRBV13, the J call TRBJ2-7, with TRBD2 matching 7 bases. The ends lost 4 bases at V and 1 base at J; junction bases unmatched: 4. The CDR3 extends over 14 amino acids. Germline loops: CDR1 PRHDT, CDR2 FYEKMQ (reference sequence). CDR3 sequence: CASSSTSSSYEQYF. Written as DNA, the CDR3 is TGTGCCAGCAGCTCGACTAGCAGTTCCTACGAGCAGTACTTC.

The chain uses TRBV7-2 and TRBJ2-3; the match to TRBD2 covers 12 bases. Germline values: CDR1 SGHTA, CDR2 FQGNSA. This CDR3 is built from 18 residues. J lost 3 bases, V lost 3 bases, and 10 bases had no gene match. In nucleotides, the CDR3 is TGTGCCAGCAGCTTTCCGGGACTAGCGGGTCCAGGGACAGATACGCAGTATTTT. It yields the protein CASSFPGLAGPGTDTQYF.

V usage is TRBV3-1 (or the pseudogene TRBV3-2) and J usage is TRBJ1-4; 7 nucleotides agree with TRBD1. The V and J ends lost 8 bases and 0 bases, in that order; junction bases with no gene match: 15. CDR1 is LGHDT and CDR2 is YNNKEL in the germline V gene (reference sequence). This CDR3 spans 18 amino acids. The DNA for the CDR3 is TGTGCCAGCGGCGACAGGGATTATCATCCCGCAACTAATGAAAAACTGTTTTTT. It yields the protein CASGDRDYHPATNEKLFF.

The J gene is TRBJ2-7, the V gene TRBV5-1; D possibly corresponds to TRBD1 (6 bases). V shed 4 bases and J shed 2 bases, with 13 bases lying between them. CDR1 is SGHRS, CDR2 YFSETQ, per germline. This CDR3 region has 14 residues. DNA of the CDR3: TGCGCCAGCAGCATGGGGGCGCAAACCTACGAGCAGTACTTC. This sequence encodes CASSMGAQTYEQYF. Drawing the rest from reference TRBV5-1 and TRBJ2-7, the complete variable domain is KAGVTQTPRYLIKTRGQQVTLSCSPISGHRSVSWYQQTPGQGLQFLFEYFSETQRNKGNFPGRFSGRQFSNSRSEMNVSTLELGDSALYLCASSMGAQTYEQYFGPGTRLTVT.

The rearrangement joins TRBV11-3 to TRBJ1-5, with D unresolved. CDR1 is SGHNT, CDR2 YENEEA, per germline. The CDR3 consists of 15 residues. Trimming removed 0 bases from V and 4 bases from J, with 10 bases in between. CDR3 sequence reads: CASSLDGRTNQPQHF. The CDR3 nucleotides are TGTGCCAGCAGCTTAGACGGGAGAACAAATCAGCCCCAGCATTTT.

Only one count was recorded for this clone. The chain has TRBV19 and TRBJ1-4, with 7 nucleotides matching TRBD1. This CDR3 has 16 residues. J was trimmed by 5 bases and V by 3 bases; bases with no gene match: 9. The germline CDR1 and CDR2 sequences are LNHDA and SQIVND (reference sequence). In DNA form, the CDR3 reads TGTGCCAGTAGTATTGGGAACCGGGACAGCAATGAAAAACTGTTTTTT. It specifies CASSIGNRDSNEKLFF.

V and J are TRBV4-1 and TRBJ1-1; perhaps TRBD1 as D (5 bases). From germline, CDR1 is MGHRA and CDR2 YSYEKL. The CDR3 is 17 amino acids. V lost 1 base, J lost 2 bases, and 17 bases lay in between. The CDR3 here is CASSQVRPGFTNTEAFF. CDR3 DNA sequence: TGCGCCAGCAGCCAAGTTAGGCCAGGGTTTACTAACACTGAAGCTTTCTTT.

Notes on this clone: This CDR3 is also generated by other DNA sequences in the sample. J is TRBJ2-7 and V is TRBV20-1, with a tentative D call TRBD2 (6 bases). Looked up from germline, CDR1 is DFQATT and CDR2 is SNEGSKA (reference sequence). The CDR3 has 11 amino acids. V was shortened by 6 bases and J by 4 bases, with 10 bases between the two germline ends. Here the CDR3 reads CSAGDSYEQYF. The CDR3 bases are TGCAGTGCGGGGGACTCTTACGAGCAGTACTTC.

J is TRBJ2-5 and V is TRBV3-1 (or the pseudogene TRBV3-2); 15 nucleotides line up with TRBD2. CDR3 size: 15 residues. V shed 4 bases and J 4 bases; nucleotides not matched to a gene: 1. Germline values: CDR1 LGHDT, CDR2 YNNKEL (reference sequence). The DNA for the CDR3 is TGTGCCAGCAGCCCGGGACTAGCGGGAGGAGAGACCCAGTACTTC. As protein: CASSPGLAGGETQYF.

A single count supports this clone. V is TRBV5-6 and J is TRBJ2-7, with TRBD1 as a possible D gene (6 bases). The germline CDR1 and CDR2 sequences are SGHDT and YYEEEE. CDR3 size: 15 residues. Trimming stripped 1 base from V and 2 bases from J, with 13 bases between. CDR3 protein: CASSLLDRETYEQYF. DNA of the CDR3: TGTGCCAGCAGCTTGTTGGACAGAGAAACCTACGAGCAGTACTTC.

The rearrangement joins TRBV3-1 (or the pseudogene TRBV3-2) to TRBJ2-3, with 8 bases aligning to TRBD1. CDR1 and CDR2 from the germline V gene are LGHDT and YNNKEL (reference sequence). Germline trimming cut 4 bases from V and 3 bases from J; bases unmatched to any gene: 9. The CDR3 is made up of 16 amino acids. CDR3 loop: CASSRRTGTGTDTQYF. The CDR3 DNA is TGTGCCAGCAGCCGAAGGACAGGGACTGGAACAGATACGCAGTATTTT.

The V and J genes are TRBV2 and TRBJ2-7; the D gene is possibly TRBD1 (6 bases). The CDR3 is 12 residues long. V dropped 6 bases and J dropped 4 bases, with 10 bases sitting between them. Per germline, CDR1 SNHLY and CDR2 FYNNEI. The CDR3 DNA is TGTGCCAGCAGCAAGGACAGTTACGAGCAGTACTTC. Protein: CASSKDSYEQYF.

This clone has a single count. The chain recombines TRBV3-1 (or the pseudogene TRBV3-2) with TRBJ2-7; D might be TRBD2 (6 bases). Germline V CDR1 and CDR2: LGHDT, YNNKEL (reference sequence). The V end was cut by 5 bases, the J end by 5 bases, with 16 bases between. The CDR3 sequence is 14 residues long. CDR3 in DNA: TGTGCCAGCAGCTCTCAGGCCGGGAGAGACGAGCAGTACTTC. Translation gives CASSSQAGRDEQYF.

The V call is TRBV7-2, the J call TRBJ2-7, with 8 bases identical to TRBD2. Germline V gene sequence: CDR1 SGHTA, CDR2 FQGNSA. V trimming: 1 base; J trimming: 0 bases; junction bases outside the gene matches: 11. CDR3 size: 18 residues. The CDR3 spells CASSLVGSGMGSSYEQYF. CDR3 in DNA: TGTGCCAGCAGCTTAGTGGGTAGCGGGATGGGGAGCTCCTACGAGCAGTACTTC.

The V call is TRBV11-3, the J call TRBJ2-3; 8 nucleotides match TRBD2. The V and J ends lost 3 bases and 3 bases, in that order; junction bases with no gene match: 8. Germline CDR1 and CDR2: SGHNT and YENEEA. The CDR3 spans 16 residues. CDR3 protein: CASSFGGRSLTDTQYF. The CDR3 DNA is TGTGCCAGCAGCTTCGGCGGGAGGAGCTTGACAGATACGCAGTATTTT.

J is TRBJ2-1 and V is TRBV30, with a weak D call TRBD2 (6 bases). Germline CDR1 is GTSNPN and CDR2 is SVGIG (reference sequence). The CDR3 is 12 residues long. Trimming took off 4 bases at V and 10 bases at J, with 14 bases between the two ends. CDR3 DNA: TGTGCCTGGATCCAGAATAGCGGCGAGCAGTTCTTC. Encoded protein: CAWIQNSGEQFF. The complete variable domain, with remaining parts taken from reference TRBV30 and TRBJ2-1, reads SQTIHQWPATLVQPVGSPLSLECTVEGTSNPNLYWYRQAAGRGLQLLFYSVGIGQISSEVPQNLSASRPQDRQFILSSKKLLLSDSGFYLCAWIQNSGEQFFGPGTRLTVL.

The V and J genes are TRBV5-1 and TRBJ2-1, with TRBD2 matching over 11 bases. The length of the CDR3 is 16 residues. With V trimmed by 1 base and J by 8 bases, 8 bases remained unmatched. Germline V gene lookup returns CDR1 SGHRS and CDR2 YFSETQ. CDR3 sequence reads: CASSLSVAGGPDEQFF. The CDR3 DNA reads TGCGCCAGCAGCTTGTCGGTAGCGGGAGGGCCCGATGAGCAGTTCTTC.

The chain recombines TRBV11-2 with TRBJ2-2, with D tentatively TRBD1 (5 bases). Germline V gene data show CDR1 as SGHAT and CDR2 as FQNNGV. V lost 3 bases to trimming and J lost 1 base, with 9 bases between them. The CDR3 extends over 15 amino acids. The CDR3 DNA is TGTGCCAGCAGCTTGGGGCAGCTGAACACCGGGGAGCTGTTTTTT. Amino acid sequence: CASSLGQLNTGELFF.

The chain recombines TRBV6-1 with TRBJ2-7; 9 positions match TRBD2. This CDR3 region has 14 residues. The V segment lost 3 bases and the J segment 4 bases; nucleotides outside the gene matches: 4. Germline CDR1 MNHNS, CDR2 SASEGT. The CDR3 protein is CASSEGTSRYEQYF. CDR3 in DNA: TGTGCCAGCAGTGAGGGGACTAGCAGATACGAGCAGTACTTC.

The chain carries TRBV24-1 and TRBJ1-1; D gene ambiguous. CDR1 and CDR2 (germline): KGHDR, SFDVKD. The CDR3 extends over 14 amino acids. Between the trimmed V and J ends, which lost 4 bases and 10 bases, there was a span of 18 bases. The CDR3 coding sequence is TGTGCCACCAGTGAACCGGGAGCCACCATGGGAGCTTTCTTT. Its protein is CATSEPGATMGAFF.

The chain couples TRBV7-6 to TRBJ1-2; the D gene is possibly TRBD1 (6 bases). CDR3 length: 13 residues. Germline V gene sequence: CDR1 SGHVS, CDR2 FNYEAQ. The V and J ends lost 5 bases and 8 bases respectively, with 15 bases between them. CDR3 nucleotides: TGTGCCAGCAGCCGGACAGTGGTGGGGGGCTACACCTTC. The encoded protein is CASSRTVVGGYTF.

The chain is built from TRBV18 and TRBJ1-5; 7 bases match TRBD1. The V gene end was trimmed by 4 bases and the J gene end by 3 bases; junction bases not matched to a gene: 9. From germline, CDR1 is KGHSH and CDR2 LQKENI. The CDR3 runs to 16 residues. The CDR3 protein is CASSLTPTGNNQPQHF. DNA of the CDR3: TGTGCCAGCTCACTAACGCCGACAGGGAACAATCAGCCCCAGCATTTT.

This clone was recorded only once. The chain is built from TRBV6-2 or TRBV6-3 and TRBJ2-3, with D possibly TRBD1 on 6 matching bases. This CDR3 is built from 14 residues. V lost 6 bases, J lost 2 bases, and 12 bases lay in between. The germline CDR1 and CDR2 sequences are MNHEY and SVGEGT. CDR3 DNA sequence: TGTGCCAGCAGCCCTGGACAGCACACAGATACGCAGTATTTT. Protein sequence: CASSPGQHTDTQYF.

DNA for the CDR3: TGCGCCAGCAGTGGTCAGGACAGGGTCTCAAGTACAACTAATGAAAAACTGTTTTTT. Translated: CASSGQDRVSSTTNEKLFF. The chain has TRBV10-1 and TRBJ1-4; 8 bases are shared with TRBD1. This CDR3 region has 19 residues. CDR1 WNHNN and CDR2 SYGVQD come from the germline V gene (reference sequence). V trimming: 4 bases; J trimming: 0 bases; junction bases outside the gene matches: 13.

This rearrangement joins TRBV3-1 (or the pseudogene TRBV3-2) to TRBJ2-5; 11 nucleotides align to TRBD2. The CDR3 spans 16 residues. Germline V gene lookup returns CDR1 LGHDT and CDR2 YNNKEL (reference sequence). J was trimmed by 2 bases and V by 1 base; bases with no gene match: 3. In DNA, the CDR3 is TGTGCCAGCAGCCAAGGGGCTAGCGGGGGGCAAGAGACCCAGTACTTC. Translating it yields CASSQGASGGQETQYF.

In its sample, this clone was seen a few times. V gene TRBV11-2 combines with J gene TRBJ2-3, with a tentative D call TRBD2 (6 bases). V gave up 2 bases and J gave up 2 bases, with 11 bases separating them. The germline CDR1 and CDR2 sequences are SGHAT and FQNNGV. The CDR3 extends over 15 amino acids. The CDR3 is CASSLTRGPTDTQYF. The CDR3 DNA sequence: TGTGCCAGCAGCTTAACGCGGGGACCCACAGATACGCAGTATTTT.

This clone was seen once. The CDR3 region has the DNA TGTGCCAGCTCCGCGGGACAGGATTTTGATACGCAGTATTTT. Amino acids: CASSAGQDFDTQYF. This chain uses TRBV18 with TRBJ2-3; 8 nucleotides align to TRBD1. This CDR3 region has 14 residues. CDR1 is KGHSH, CDR2 LQKENI, per germline. V lost 6 bases, J lost 6 bases, and 8 bases stayed unmatched.

This rearrangement joins TRBV3-1 (or the pseudogene TRBV3-2) to TRBJ1-5; no clear D. The length of the CDR3 is 15 residues. V was trimmed by 1 base and J by 0 bases, leaving 7 bases between them. Looked up from germline, CDR1 is LGHDT and CDR2 is YNNKEL (reference sequence). As DNA, the CDR3 is TGTGCCAGCAGCCAAGCACAGTATAGCAATCAGCCCCAGCATTTT. This codes for CASSQAQYSNQPQHF.